This T cell receptor (beta chain) was profiled in a study of blood T cell repertoires in COVID-19. On the study more broadly: Acute and convalescent COVID-19 samples came from the United States, Italy and Spain. Sources were T cells, B-cell-depleted T cells, or PBMCs; the material itself was cDNA or gDNA.

This CDR3 has 13 residues. V lost 5 bases to trimming and J lost 3 bases, with 14 bases between them. Per the germline V gene, CDR1 is GTSNPN and CDR2 is SVGIG (reference sequence). Methods used by the authors: Estimates of nucleated cell counts were drawn from the amplification of reference gene primers. Some clones are missing from TCRdb's copy, which holds only in-frame ones; the method was immunoSEQ multiplex PCR. Clone size and V and J calls were adopted from that table, with D and trimming inferred from the DNA. The profile shows hundreds of thousands of clones, 89% of them singletons. Specimen: peripheral blood. The chain links TRBV30 to TRBJ2-7; the D gene is possibly TRBD1 (5 bases). The source of this sequence is a man aged 40-49 years with acute or convalescent COVID-19. This CDR3 reads CAWGAGLDYEQYF. CDR3 DNA sequence: TGTGCCTGGGGGGCAGGGTTGGACTACGAGCAGTACTTC. Drawing the rest from reference TRBV30 and TRBJ2-7, the complete variable domain is SQTIHQWPATLVQPVGSPLSLECTVEGTSNPNLYWYRQAAGRGLQLLFYSVGIGQISSEVPQNLSASRPQDRQFILSSKKLLLSDSGFYLCAWGAGLDYEQYFGPGTRLTVT.